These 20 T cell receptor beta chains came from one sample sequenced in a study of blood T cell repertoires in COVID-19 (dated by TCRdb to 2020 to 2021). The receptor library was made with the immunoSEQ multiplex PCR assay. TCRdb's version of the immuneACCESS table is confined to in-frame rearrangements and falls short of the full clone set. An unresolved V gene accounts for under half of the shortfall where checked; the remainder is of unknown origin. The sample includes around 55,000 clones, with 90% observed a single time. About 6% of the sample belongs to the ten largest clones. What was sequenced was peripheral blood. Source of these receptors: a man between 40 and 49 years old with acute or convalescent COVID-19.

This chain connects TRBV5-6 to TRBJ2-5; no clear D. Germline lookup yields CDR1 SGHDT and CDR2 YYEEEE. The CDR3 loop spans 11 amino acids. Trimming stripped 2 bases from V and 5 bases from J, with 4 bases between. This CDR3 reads CASSFGETQYF. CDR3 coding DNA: TGTGCCAGCAGCTTCGGGGAGACCCAGTACTTC.

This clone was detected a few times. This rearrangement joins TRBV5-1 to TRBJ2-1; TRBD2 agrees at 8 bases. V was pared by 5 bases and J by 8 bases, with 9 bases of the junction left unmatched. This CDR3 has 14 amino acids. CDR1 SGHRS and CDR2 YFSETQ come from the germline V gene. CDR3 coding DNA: TGCGCCAGCAGACCGGGACTAGTCTGGTATGAGCAGTTCTTC. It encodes CASRPGLVWYEQFF.

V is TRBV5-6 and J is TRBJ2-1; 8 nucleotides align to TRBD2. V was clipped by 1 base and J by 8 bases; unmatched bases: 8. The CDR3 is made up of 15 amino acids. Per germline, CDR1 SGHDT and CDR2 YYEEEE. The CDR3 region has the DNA TGTGCCAGCAGCTTGTCAGCGGGAGTTGAAGATGAGCAGTTCTTC. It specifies CASSLSAGVEDEQFF.

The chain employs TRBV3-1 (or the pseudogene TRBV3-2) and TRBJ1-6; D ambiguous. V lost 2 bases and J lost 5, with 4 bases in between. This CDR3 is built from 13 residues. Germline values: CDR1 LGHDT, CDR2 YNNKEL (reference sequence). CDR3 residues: CASSQTDNSPLHF. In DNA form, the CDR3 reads TGTGCCAGCAGCCAAACAGATAATTCACCCCTCCACTTT.

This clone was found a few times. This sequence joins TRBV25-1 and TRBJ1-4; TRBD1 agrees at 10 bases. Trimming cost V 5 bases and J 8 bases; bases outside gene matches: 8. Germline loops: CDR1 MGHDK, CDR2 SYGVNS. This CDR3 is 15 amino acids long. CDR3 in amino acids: CASSSWGTGVEKLFF. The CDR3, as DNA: TGTGCCAGCAGTTCCTGGGGGACAGGGGTGGAAAAACTGTTTTTT. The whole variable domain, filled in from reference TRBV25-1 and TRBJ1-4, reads EADIYQTPRYLVIGTGKKITLECSQTMGHDKMYWYQQDPGMELHLIHYSYGVNSTEKGDLSSESTVSRIRTEHFPLTLESARPSHTSQYLCASSSWGTGVEKLFFGSGTQLSVL.

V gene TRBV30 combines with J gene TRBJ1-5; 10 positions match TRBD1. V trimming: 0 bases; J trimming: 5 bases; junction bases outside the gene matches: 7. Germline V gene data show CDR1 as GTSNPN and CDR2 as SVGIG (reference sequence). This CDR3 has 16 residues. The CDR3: CAWSVGSTGGYQPQHF. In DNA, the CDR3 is TGTGCCTGGAGTGTGGGATCGACAGGGGGCTATCAGCCCCAGCATTTT.

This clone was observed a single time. The CDR3 loop reads CAWSPDRTYEQYF. In DNA form, the CDR3 reads TGTGCCTGGAGTCCGGACAGGACCTACGAGCAGTACTTC. The gene calls are TRBV30 and TRBJ2-7; TRBD1 matches 7 bases. Germline CDR1 and CDR2: GTSNPN and SVGIG (reference sequence). This CDR3 is 13 amino acids long. The J segment lost 2 bases and the V segment lost 2 bases, leaving 3 bases of the junction unmatched. Supplemented by reference TRBV30 and TRBJ2-7, the full variable domain reads SQTIHQWPATLVQPVGSPLSLECTVEGTSNPNLYWYRQAAGRGLQLLFYSVGIGQISSEVPQNLSASRPQDRQFILSSKKLLLSDSGFYLCAWSPDRTYEQYFGPGTRLTVT.

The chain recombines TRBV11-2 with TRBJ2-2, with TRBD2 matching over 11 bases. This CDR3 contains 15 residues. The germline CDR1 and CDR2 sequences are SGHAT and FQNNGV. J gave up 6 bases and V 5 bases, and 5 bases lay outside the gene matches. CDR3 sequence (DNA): TGTGCCAGCAGCCCGATAGCGGGAGGGTCCGGGGAGCTGTTTTTT. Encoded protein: CASSPIAGGSGELFF.

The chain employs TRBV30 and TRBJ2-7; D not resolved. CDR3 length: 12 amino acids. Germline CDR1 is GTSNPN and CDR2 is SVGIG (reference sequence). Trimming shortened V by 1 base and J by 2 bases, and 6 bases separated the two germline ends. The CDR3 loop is CAWSALAYEQYF. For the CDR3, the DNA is TGTGCCTGGAGTGCACTGGCCTACGAGCAGTACTTC.

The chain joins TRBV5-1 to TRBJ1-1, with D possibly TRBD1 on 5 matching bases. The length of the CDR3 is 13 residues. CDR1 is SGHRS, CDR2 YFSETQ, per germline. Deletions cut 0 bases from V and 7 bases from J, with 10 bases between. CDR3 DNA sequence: TGCGCCAGCAGCTTGGCCCAGGGTTATGAAGCTTTCTTT. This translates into CASSLAQGYEAFF.

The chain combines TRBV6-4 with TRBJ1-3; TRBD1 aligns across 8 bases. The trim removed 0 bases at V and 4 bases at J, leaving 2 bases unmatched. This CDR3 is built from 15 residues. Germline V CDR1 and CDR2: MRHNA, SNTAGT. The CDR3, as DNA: TGTGCCAGCAGTGACTCGACAGGGGAAGGAAACACCATATATTTT. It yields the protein CASSDSTGEGNTIYF.

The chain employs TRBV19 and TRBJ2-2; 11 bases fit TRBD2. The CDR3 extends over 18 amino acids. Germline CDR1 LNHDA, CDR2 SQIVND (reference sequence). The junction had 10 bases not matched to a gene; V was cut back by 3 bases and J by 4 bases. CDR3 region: CASSIYRLAGRGTGELFF. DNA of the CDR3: TGTGCCAGTAGTATCTATCGACTAGCGGGACGGGGCACCGGGGAGCTGTTTTTT.

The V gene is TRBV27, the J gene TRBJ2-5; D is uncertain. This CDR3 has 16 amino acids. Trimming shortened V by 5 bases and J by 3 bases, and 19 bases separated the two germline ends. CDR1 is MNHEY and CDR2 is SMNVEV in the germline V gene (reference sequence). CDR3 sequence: CASSPSSAVAEETQYF. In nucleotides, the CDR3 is TGTGCCAGCAGTCCCTCCTCCGCAGTAGCTGAAGAGACCCAGTACTTC.

The chain's CDR3 is CASSPYFGGRPDTQYF. The CDR3 coding sequence is TGTGCCAGCAGCCCCTACTTCGGGGGTAGGCCAGATACGCAGTATTTT. The chain employs TRBV13 and TRBJ2-3, with D perhaps TRBD2 (6 bases). The CDR3 is made up of 16 amino acids. V shed 5 bases and J shed 4 bases, with 19 bases lying between them. Germline CDR1 PRHDT, CDR2 FYEKMQ (reference sequence).

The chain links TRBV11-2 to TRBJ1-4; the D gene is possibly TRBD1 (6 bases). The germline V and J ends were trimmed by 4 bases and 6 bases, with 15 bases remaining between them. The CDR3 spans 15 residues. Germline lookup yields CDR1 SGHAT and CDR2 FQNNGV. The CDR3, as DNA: TGTGCCAGCAGCTCCCCGGGGGGGGGCGATGAAAAACTGTTTTTT. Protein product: CASSSPGGGDEKLFF.

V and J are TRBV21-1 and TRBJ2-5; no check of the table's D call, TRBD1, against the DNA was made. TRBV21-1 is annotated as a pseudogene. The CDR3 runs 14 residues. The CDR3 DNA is TGTGCCAGCCGACGCCGGGACATGCGAAAGACCCAGTACTTC. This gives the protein CASRRRDMRKTQYF.

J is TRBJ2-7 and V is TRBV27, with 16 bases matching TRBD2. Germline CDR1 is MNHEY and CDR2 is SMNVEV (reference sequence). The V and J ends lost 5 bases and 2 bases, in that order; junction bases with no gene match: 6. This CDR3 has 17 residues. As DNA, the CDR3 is TGTGCCAGCAGTCCACAAGGGACTAGCGGGAGGGCCTACGAGCAGTACTTC. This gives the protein CASSPQGTSGRAYEQYF.

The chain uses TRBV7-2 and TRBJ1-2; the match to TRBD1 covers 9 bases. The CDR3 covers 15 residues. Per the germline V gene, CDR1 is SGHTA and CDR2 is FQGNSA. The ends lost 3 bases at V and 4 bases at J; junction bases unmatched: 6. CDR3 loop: CASSLGQGRLYGYTF. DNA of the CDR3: TGTGCCAGCAGCTTGGGACAGGGACGCCTCTATGGCTACACCTTC. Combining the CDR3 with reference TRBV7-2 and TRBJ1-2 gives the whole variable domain GAGVSQSPSNKVTEKGKDVELRCDPISGHTALYWYRQSLGQGLEFLIYFQGNSAPDKSGLPSDRFSAERTGGSVSTLTIQRTQQEDSAVYLCASSLGQGRLYGYTFGSGTRLTVV.

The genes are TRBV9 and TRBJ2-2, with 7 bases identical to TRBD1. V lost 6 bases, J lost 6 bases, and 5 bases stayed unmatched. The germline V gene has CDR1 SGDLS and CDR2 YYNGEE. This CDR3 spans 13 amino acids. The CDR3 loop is CASNQQGSGELFF. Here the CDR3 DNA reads TGTGCCAGCAATCAACAGGGGTCCGGGGAGCTGTTTTTT.

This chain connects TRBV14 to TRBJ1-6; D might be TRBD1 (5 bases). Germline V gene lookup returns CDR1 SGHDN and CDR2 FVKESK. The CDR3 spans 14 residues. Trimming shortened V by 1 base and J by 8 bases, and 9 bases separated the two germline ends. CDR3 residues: CASSQVGGHSPLHF. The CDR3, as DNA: TGTGCCAGCAGCCAAGTCGGGGGTCATTCACCCCTCCACTTT. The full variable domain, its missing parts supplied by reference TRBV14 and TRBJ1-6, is EAGVTQFPSHSVIEKGQTVTLRCDPISGHDNLYWYRRVMGKEIKFLLHFVKESKQDESGMPNNRFLAERTGGTYSTLKVQPAELEDSGVYFCASSQVGGHSPLHFGNGTRLTVT.